The subject of this entry is one TCR beta chain. These data are taken from a study of T cell changes during pregnancy in multiple sclerosis. CDR3 length: 19 amino acids. The ends were cut back, 5 bases at V and 0 bases at J, with 25 bases in the middle. Germline V gene lookup returns CDR1 PRHDT and CDR2 FYEKMQ (reference sequence). Data came from immunoSEQ multiplex PCR; TCRdb stores just in-frame clones and leaves some out. The sample comprises about 61,000 clones, 85% to 90% of which are singletons, and 0.85% to 0.95% rests with the top ten. This TCR came from a female donor in good health, enrolled as a control in a pregnancy study. This chain connects TRBV13 to TRBJ1-2, with D maybe TRBD1 (6 bases). This material consisted of peripheral blood, taken in the first trimester of pregnancy. The CDR3 spells CASSPSGSGESYSNYGYTF. The DNA of the CDR3 is TGTGCCAGCAGCCCTTCTGGGTCAGGGGAATCCTATTCTAACTATGGCTACACCTTC. Based on the CDR3 plus reference TRBV13 and TRBJ1-2, the full variable domain is AAGVIQSPRHLIKEKRETATLKCYPIPRHDTVYWYQQGPGQDPQFLISFYEKMQSDKGSIPDRFSAQQFSDYHSELNMSSLELGDSALYFCASSPSGSGESYSNYGYTFGSGTRLTVV.